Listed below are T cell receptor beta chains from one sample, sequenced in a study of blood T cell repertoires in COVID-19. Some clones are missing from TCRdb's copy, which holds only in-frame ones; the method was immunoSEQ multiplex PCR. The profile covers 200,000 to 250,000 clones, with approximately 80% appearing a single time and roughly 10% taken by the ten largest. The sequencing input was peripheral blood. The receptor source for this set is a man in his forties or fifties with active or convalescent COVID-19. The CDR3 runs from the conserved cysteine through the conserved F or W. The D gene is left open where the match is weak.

CASSLQTSTDTQYF | TRBV5-4 | - | TRBJ2-3
CASSNHGGLTDTQYF | TRBV25-1 | - | TRBJ2-3
CASSVAGGPSYEQYF | TRBV9 | - | TRBJ2-7
CASSYGTGRNQPQHF | TRBV6-5 | TRBD1 | TRBJ1-5
CASSSGLAGKAYEQYF | TRBV13 | TRBD2 | TRBJ2-7
CASSEVMYIAEAFF | TRBV6-1 | - | TRBJ1-1
CASSSKRQGAYEQYF | TRBV28 | TRBD1 | TRBJ2-7
CAREPGLAGCCPGYEQYF | TRBV19 | TRBD2 | TRBJ2-7
CASSTHRGEKLFF | TRBV28 | - | TRBJ1-4
CASSFRARLAGRDTQYF | TRBV7-2 | TRBD2 | TRBJ2-3
CASSPPGTGGNTIYF | TRBV18 | TRBD1 | TRBJ1-3
CASSPWGPGGDGQPQHF | TRBV28 | TRBD1 | TRBJ1-5
CASSLGHGLLYNEQFF | TRBV5-1 | - | TRBJ2-1
CASSPSVGLAGAQNSGELFF | TRBV18 | TRBD2 | TRBJ2-2
CASSGRGGTGSPGANVLTF | TRBV7-9 | TRBD1 | TRBJ2-6
CATPRTDRTDTQYF | TRBV6-4 | - | TRBJ2-3
CASSRDASTDTQYF | TRBV5-1 | - | TRBJ2-3
CASSPPPRPGTEAFF | TRBV18 | - | TRBJ1-1
CASSTRSSGNTIYF | TRBV7-8 | - | TRBJ1-3
CASSETVSNQPQHF | TRBV2 | - | TRBJ1-5
CASSPPTRNYGYTF | TRBV6-2/TRBV6-3 | - | TRBJ1-2
CASKQGNTEAFF | TRBV19 | - | TRBJ1-1
CASRDRGAPETQYF | TRBV2 | TRBD1 | TRBJ2-5
CASSPRGGAGYEQYF | TRBV5-1 | - | TRBJ2-7
CASSQGQGTKQYF | TRBV6-2/TRBV6-3 | TRBD1 | TRBJ2-7
CASSSGQGRYEQYF | TRBV5-1 | TRBD1 | TRBJ2-7
CAGSLAGGQGEQFF | TRBV6-2/TRBV6-3 | TRBD2 | TRBJ2-1
CASSPRDRGRGEQYF | TRBV18 | TRBD1 | TRBJ2-7
CASSQWPGGHEQYF | TRBV14 | - | TRBJ2-7
CASIGQGETQYF | TRBV2 | TRBD1 | TRBJ2-5
CASRLKASGAYNEQFF | TRBV5-6 | TRBD2 | TRBJ2-1
CASRGPGDRGNEKLFF | TRBV6-6 | - | TRBJ1-4
CASNPGGSGDYGYTF | TRBV19 | - | TRBJ1-2
CASSVRTGKEDTIYF | TRBV9 | TRBD1 | TRBJ1-3
CAIQGAGGTGELFF | TRBV7-2 | TRBD2 | TRBJ2-2
CASSQVVRTSGGTDTQYF | TRBV4-1 | TRBD2 | TRBJ2-3
CASTSGLAGDTQYF | TRBV2 | TRBD2 | TRBJ2-3
CASRAADITDTQYF | TRBV5-1 | - | TRBJ2-3
CASSLRSGGAGGYTF | TRBV7-6 | TRBD1 | TRBJ1-2
CASSGGQGAIAFF | TRBV12-3/TRBV12-4 | TRBD1 | TRBJ1-1
CASSLGSWASTDTQYF | TRBV7-6 | - | TRBJ2-3
CASSTYRTSHYNEQFF | TRBV27 | TRBD2 | TRBJ2-1
CASSPLQGQEAFF | TRBV18 | - | TRBJ1-1
CASSPPGRTEAFF | TRBV12-3/TRBV12-4 | - | TRBJ1-1
CASSSGTTYEQYF | TRBV7-3 | TRBD2 | TRBJ2-7
CAGTRQIEAFF | TRBV30 | - | TRBJ1-1
CAWGKWTGIYSGNTIYF | TRBV30 | TRBD1 | TRBJ1-3
CASSQDLTGYNEAFF | TRBV4-1 | - | TRBJ1-1
CSAEEYTEAFF | TRBV20-1 | - | TRBJ1-1
CASSRRLAGGPDYNEQFF | TRBV6-2/TRBV6-3 | TRBD2 | TRBJ2-1